The sequence of this T cell receptor beta chain was determined in a study of OX40 agonist ivuxolimab in advanced cancers. On the study more broadly: It was ivuxolimab, an agonistic anti-OX40 (CD134) antibody, that patients were treated with.

With respect to this clone: Its antigen remains unknown.

This table comes from immunoSEQ multiplex PCR, and its TCRdb copy is limited to in-frame clones, with some not included. The table records about 41,000 clones, around 87% of them present only once. Whole-study results and caveats: CD8+ T cells showed, on average, more clonal expansion than CD4+ cells.

Germline CDR1 and CDR2: KGHSH and LQKENI. Trimming removed 3 bases from V and 1 base from J, with 18 bases in between. CDR3 size: 17 residues. The V and J genes are TRBV18 and TRBJ1-1; perhaps TRBD1 as D (6 bases). This specimen was CD4+ or CD8+ T cells sorted from blood, taken in a trial of the OX40 agonist ivuxolimab. This clonotype was obtained from an adult with an advanced solid tumor such as melanoma, head and neck, liver or kidney cancer. Here the CDR3 reads CASSPRDRRGWNTEAFF. The CDR3 coding sequence is TGTGCCAGCTCACCCCGAGACCGGAGGGGGTGGAACACTGAAGCTTTCTTT.